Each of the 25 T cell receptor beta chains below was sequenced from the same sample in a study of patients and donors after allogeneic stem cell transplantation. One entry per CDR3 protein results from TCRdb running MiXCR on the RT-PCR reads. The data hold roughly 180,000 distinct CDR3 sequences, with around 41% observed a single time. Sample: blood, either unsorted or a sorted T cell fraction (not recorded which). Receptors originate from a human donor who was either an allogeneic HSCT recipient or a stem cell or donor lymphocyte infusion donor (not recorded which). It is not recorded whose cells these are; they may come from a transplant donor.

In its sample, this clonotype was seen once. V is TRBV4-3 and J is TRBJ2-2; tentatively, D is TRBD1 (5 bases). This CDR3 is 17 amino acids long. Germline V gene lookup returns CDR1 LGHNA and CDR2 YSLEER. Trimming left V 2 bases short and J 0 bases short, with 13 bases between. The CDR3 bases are TGCGCCAGCAGCCAAAGAACAGGCGATCCGAACACCGGGGAGCTGTTTTTT. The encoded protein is CASSQRTGDPNTGELFF.

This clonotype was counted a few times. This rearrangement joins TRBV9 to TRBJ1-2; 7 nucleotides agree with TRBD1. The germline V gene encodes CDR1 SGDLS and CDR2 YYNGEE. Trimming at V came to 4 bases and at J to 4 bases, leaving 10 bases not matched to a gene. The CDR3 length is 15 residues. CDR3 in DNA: TGTGCCAGCAGCCCGCCAGGGGGTCCTTTCTATGGCTACACCTTC. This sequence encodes CASSPPGGPFYGYTF.

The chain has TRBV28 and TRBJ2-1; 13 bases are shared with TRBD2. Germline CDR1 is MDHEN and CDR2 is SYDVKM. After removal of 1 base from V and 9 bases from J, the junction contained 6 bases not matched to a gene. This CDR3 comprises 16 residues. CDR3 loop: CASSLFGLAGDIEQFF. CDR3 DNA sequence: TGTGCCAGCAGTTTATTCGGACTAGCGGGAGATATTGAGCAGTTCTTC.

The CDR3 DNA reads as TGTGCCAGCAGTTCTTCTAGCGGATACACAGATACGCAGTATTTT. Its protein product is CASSSSSGYTDTQYF. This sequence joins TRBV6-5 and TRBJ2-3, with 7 bases matching TRBD2. V trimming: 4 bases; J trimming: 2 bases; junction bases outside the gene matches: 6. This CDR3 spans 15 amino acids. Germline loops: CDR1 MNHEY, CDR2 SVGAGI.

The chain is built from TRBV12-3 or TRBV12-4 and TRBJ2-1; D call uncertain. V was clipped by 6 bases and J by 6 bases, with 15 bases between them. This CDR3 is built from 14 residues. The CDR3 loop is CASRRRDPFNEQFF. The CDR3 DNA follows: TGTGCCAGCAGACGTAGGGATCCTTTCAATGAGCAGTTCTTC.

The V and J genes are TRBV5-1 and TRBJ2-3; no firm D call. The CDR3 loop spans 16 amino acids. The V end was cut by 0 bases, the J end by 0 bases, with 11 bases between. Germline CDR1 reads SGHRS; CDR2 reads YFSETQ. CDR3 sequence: CASSLVLGGSTDTQYF. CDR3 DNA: TGCGCCAGCAGCTTGGTTCTAGGTGGGAGCACAGATACGCAGTATTTT.

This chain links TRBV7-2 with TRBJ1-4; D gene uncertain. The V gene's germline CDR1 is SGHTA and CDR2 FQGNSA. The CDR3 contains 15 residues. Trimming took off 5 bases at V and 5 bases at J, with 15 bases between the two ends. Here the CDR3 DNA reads TGTGCCAGCAGCCTTTTCAGTGGAATGAATGAAAAACTGTTTTTT. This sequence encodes CASSLFSGMNEKLFF.

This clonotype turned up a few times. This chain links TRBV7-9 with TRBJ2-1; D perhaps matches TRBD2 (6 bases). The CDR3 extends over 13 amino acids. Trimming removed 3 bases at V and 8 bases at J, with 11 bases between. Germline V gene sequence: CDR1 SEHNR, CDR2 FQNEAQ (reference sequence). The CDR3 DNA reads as TGTGCCAGCAGCTTGGGGCGGAGGGATGAGCAGTTCTTC. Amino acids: CASSLGRRDEQFF.

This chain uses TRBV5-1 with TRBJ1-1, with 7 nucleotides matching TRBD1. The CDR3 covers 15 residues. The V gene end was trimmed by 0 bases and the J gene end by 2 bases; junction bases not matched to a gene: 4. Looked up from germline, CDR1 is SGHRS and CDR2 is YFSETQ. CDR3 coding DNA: TGCGCCAGCAGCTTGGCAGGGACAGCCAACACTGAAGCTTTCTTT. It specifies CASSLAGTANTEAFF.

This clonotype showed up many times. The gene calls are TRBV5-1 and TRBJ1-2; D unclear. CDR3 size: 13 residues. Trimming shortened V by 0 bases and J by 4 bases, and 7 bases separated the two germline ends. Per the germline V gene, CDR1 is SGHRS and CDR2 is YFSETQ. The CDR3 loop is CASSLVGSYGYTF. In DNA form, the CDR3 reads TGCGCCAGCAGCTTGGTGGGGAGCTATGGCTACACCTTC.

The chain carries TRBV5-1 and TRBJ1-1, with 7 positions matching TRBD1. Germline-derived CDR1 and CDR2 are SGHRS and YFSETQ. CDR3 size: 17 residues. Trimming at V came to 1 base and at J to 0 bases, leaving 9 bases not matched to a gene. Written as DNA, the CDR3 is TGCGCCAGCAGCTTGTCCGGGACAGATTATATGAACACTGAAGCTTTCTTT. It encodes CASSLSGTDYMNTEAFF.

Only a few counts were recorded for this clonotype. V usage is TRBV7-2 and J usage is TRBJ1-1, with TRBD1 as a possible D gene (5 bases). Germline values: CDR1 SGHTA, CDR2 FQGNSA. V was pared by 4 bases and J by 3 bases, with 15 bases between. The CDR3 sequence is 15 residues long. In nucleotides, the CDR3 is TGTGCCAGCAGCTCGTCCGGGACGGATTACACTGAAGCTTTCTTT. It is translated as CASSSSGTDYTEAFF. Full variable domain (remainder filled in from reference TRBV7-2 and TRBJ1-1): GAGVSQSPSNKVTEKGKDVELRCDPISGHTALYWYRQSLGQGLEFLIYFQGNSAPDKSGLPSDRFSAERTGGSVSTLTIQRTQQEDSAVYLCASSSSGTDYTEAFFGQGTRLTVV.

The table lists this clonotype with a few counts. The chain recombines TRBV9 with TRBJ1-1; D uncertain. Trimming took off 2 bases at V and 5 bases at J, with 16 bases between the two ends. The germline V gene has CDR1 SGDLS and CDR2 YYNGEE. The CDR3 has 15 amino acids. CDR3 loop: CASSVDPGYVTEAFF. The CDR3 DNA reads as TGTGCCAGCAGCGTTGATCCGGGTTATGTGACTGAAGCTTTCTTT.

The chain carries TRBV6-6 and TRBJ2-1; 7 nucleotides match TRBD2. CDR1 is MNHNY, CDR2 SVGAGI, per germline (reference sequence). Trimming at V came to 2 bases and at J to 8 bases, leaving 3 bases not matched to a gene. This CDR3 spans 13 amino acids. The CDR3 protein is CASSYLSGYEQFF. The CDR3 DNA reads TGTGCCAGCAGTTACCTTAGCGGGTATGAGCAGTTCTTC.

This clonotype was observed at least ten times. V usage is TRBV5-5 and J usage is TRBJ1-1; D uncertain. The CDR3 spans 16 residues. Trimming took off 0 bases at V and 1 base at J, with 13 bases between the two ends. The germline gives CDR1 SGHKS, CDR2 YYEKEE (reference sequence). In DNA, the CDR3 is TGTGCCAGCAGCTTGGAGGCACCAGCTCCGAACACTGAAGCTTTCTTT. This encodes CASSLEAPAPNTEAFF.

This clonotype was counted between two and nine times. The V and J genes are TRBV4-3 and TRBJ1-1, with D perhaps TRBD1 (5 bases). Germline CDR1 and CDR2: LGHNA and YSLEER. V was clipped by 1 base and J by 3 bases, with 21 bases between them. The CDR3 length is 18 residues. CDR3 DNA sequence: TGCGCCAGCAGCCAAGCTGGGGGGACCCTTGTTGGGGACACTGAAGCTTTCTTT. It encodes CASSQAGGTLVGDTEAFF.

The CDR3 loop is CARLPRNSYEQYF. The DNA for the CDR3 is TGTGCCAGATTACCCCGGAATTCTTACGAGCAGTACTTC. The chain uses TRBV6-2 or TRBV6-3 and TRBJ2-7; D is ambiguous. CDR1 is MNHEY, CDR2 SVGEGT, per germline. This CDR3 spans 13 amino acids. The germline V and J ends were trimmed by 9 bases and 4 bases, with 16 bases remaining between them.

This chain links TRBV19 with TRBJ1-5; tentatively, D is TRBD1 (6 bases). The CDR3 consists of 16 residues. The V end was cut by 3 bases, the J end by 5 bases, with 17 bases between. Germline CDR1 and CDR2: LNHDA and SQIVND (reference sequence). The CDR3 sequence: CASSIRRGAGDQPQHF. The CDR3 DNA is TGTGCCAGTAGTATTCGACGGGGAGCAGGGGATCAGCCCCAGCATTTT.

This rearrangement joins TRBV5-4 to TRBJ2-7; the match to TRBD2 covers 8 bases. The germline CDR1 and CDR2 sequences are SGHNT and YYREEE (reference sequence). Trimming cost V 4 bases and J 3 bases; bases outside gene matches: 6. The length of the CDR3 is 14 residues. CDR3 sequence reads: CASSVGGGLYEQYF. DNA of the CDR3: TGTGCCAGCAGCGTCGGGGGGGGACTCTACGAGCAGTACTTC.

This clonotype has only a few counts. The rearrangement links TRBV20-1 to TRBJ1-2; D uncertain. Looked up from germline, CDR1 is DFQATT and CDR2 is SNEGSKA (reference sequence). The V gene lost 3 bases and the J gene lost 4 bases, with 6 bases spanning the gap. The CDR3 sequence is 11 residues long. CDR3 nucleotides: TGCAGTGCTAGCTCCGCCTATGGCTACACCTTC. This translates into CSASSAYGYTF.

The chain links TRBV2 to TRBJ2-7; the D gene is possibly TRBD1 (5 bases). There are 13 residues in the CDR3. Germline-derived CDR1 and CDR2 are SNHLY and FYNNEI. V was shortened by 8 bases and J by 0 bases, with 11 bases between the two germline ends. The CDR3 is CASCLQGSYEQYF. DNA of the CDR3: TGTGCCAGCTGCCTGCAGGGCTCCTACGAGCAGTACTTC.

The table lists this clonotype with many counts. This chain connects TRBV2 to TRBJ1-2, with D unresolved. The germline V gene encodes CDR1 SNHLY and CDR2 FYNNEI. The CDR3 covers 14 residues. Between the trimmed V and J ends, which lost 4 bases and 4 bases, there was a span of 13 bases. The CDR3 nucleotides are TGTGCCAGCAGTGTGGCGGATAGCCTCTATGGCTACACCTTC. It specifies CASSVADSLYGYTF.

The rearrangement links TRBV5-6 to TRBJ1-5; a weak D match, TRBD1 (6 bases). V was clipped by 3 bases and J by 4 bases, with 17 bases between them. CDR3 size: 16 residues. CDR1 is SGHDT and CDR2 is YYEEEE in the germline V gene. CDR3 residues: CASSSGIQGRNQPQHF. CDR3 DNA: TGTGCCAGCAGCTCCGGGATCCAGGGGAGGAATCAGCCCCAGCATTTT.

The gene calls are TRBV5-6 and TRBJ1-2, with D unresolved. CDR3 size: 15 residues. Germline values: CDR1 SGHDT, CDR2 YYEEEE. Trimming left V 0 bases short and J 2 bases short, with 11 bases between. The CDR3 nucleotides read TGTGCCAGCAGCTTGGGGCGCTCTGAGAACTATGGCTACACCTTC. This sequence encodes CASSLGRSENYGYTF. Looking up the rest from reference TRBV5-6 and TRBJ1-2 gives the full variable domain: DAGVTQSPTHLIKTRGQQVTLRCSPKSGHDTVSWYQQALGQGPQFIFQYYEEEERQRGNFPDRFSGHQFPNYSSELNVNALLLGDSALYLCASSLGRSENYGYTFGSGTRLTVV.

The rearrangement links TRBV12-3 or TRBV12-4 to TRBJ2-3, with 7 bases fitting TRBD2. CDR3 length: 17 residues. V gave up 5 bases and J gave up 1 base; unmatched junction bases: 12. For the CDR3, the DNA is TGTGCCAGCAGTCACCGGTCTAGCGGAACAGGCACAGATACGCAGTATTTT. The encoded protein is CASSHRSSGTGTDTQYF.